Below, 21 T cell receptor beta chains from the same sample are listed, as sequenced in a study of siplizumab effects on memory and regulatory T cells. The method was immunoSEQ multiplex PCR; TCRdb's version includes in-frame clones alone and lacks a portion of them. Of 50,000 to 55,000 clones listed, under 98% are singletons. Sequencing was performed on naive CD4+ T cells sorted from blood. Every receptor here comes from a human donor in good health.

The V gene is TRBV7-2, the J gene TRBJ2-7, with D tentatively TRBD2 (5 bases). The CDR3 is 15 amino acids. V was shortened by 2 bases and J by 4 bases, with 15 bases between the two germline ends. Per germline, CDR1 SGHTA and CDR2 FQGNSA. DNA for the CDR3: TGTGCCAGCAGCTTAACTAGAGCCAAGCTTTACGAGCAGTACTTC. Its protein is CASSLTRAKLYEQYF.

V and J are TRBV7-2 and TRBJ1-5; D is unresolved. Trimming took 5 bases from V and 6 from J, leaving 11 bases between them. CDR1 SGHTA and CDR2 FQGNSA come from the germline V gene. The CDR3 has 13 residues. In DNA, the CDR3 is TGTGCCAGCAGCCCCCTTATTGGTCAGCCCCAGCATTTT. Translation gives CASSPLIGQPQHF.

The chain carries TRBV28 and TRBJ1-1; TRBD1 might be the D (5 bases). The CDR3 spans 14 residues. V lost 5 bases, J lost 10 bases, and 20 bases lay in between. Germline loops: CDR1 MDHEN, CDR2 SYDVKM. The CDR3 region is CASSTPDAQGSAFF. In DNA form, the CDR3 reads TGTGCCAGCAGTACCCCTGACGCCCAGGGTTCAGCTTTCTTT.

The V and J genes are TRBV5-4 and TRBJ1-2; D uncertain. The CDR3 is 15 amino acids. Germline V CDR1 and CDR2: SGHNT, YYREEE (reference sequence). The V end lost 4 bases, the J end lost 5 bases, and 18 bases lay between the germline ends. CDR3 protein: CASSRGGVAEYGYTF. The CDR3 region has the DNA TGTGCCAGCAGCCGCGGCGGGGTGGCAGAATATGGCTACACCTTC. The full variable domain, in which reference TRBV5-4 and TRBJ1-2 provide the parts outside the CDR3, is ETGVTQSPTHLIKTRGQQVTLRCSSQSGHNTVSWYQQALGQGPQFIFQYYREEENGRGNFPPRFSGLQFPNYSSELNVNALELDDSALYLCASSRGGVAEYGYTFGSGTRLTVV.

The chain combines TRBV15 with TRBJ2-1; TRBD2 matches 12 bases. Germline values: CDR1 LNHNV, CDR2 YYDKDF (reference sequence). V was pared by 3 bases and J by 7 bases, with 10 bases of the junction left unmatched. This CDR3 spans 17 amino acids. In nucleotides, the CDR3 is TGTGCCACCAGCAGGGACCTAGCGGGAGGGCCGGGGAATGAGCAGTTCTTC. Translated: CATSRDLAGGPGNEQFF.

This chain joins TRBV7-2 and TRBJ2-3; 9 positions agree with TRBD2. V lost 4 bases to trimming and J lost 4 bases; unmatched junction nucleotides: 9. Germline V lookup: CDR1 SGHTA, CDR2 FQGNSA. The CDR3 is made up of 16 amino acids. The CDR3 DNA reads TGTGCCAGCAGCTCCCTAGCGGGAAGGAAATCAGATACGCAGTATTTT. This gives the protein CASSSLAGRKSDTQYF.

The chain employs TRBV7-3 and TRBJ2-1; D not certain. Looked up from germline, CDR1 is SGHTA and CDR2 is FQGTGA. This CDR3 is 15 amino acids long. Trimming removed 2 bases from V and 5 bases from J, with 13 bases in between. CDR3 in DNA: TGTGCCAGCAGCTTATGGCGGCAACCAAACAATGAGCAGTTCTTC. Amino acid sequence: CASSLWRQPNNEQFF.

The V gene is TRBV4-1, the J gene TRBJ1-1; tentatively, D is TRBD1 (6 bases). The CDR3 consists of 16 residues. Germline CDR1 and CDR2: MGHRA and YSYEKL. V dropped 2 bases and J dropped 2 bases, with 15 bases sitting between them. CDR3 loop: CASSQSSRGANTEAFF. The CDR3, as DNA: TGCGCCAGCAGCCAATCTAGTAGGGGGGCAAACACTGAAGCTTTCTTT.

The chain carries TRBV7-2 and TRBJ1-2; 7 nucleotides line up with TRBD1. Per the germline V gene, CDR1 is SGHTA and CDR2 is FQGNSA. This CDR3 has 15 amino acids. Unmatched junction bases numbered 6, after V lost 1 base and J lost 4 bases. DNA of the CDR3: TGTGCCAGCAGCTTAGGACAGGGAGGATTCTATGGCTACACCTTC. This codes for CASSLGQGGFYGYTF.

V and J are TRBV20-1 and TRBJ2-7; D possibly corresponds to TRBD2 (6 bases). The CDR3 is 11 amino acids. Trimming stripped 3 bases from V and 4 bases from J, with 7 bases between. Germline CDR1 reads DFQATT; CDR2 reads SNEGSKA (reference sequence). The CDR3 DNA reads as TGCAGTGCTAGCGGGAGATACGAGCAGTACTTC. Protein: CSASGRYEQYF.

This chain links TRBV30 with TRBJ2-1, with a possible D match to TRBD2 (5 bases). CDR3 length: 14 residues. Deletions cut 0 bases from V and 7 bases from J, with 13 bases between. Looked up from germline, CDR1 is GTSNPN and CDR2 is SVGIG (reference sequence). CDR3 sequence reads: CAWSVGLATNEQFF. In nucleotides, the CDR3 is TGTGCCTGGAGTGTAGGGCTAGCTACTAATGAGCAGTTCTTC. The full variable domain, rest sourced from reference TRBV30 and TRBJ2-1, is SQTIHQWPATLVQPVGSPLSLECTVEGTSNPNLYWYRQAAGRGLQLLFYSVGIGQISSEVPQNLSASRPQDRQFILSSKKLLLSDSGFYLCAWSVGLATNEQFFGPGTRLTVL.

The CDR3 coding sequence is TGTGCCAGTAGTAACGCAGATACGCAGTATTTT. Protein product: CASSNADTQYF. The chain employs TRBV19 and TRBJ2-3, with no clear D. V dropped 4 bases and J dropped 4 bases, with 3 bases sitting between them. Germline CDR1 reads LNHDA; CDR2 reads SQIVND (reference sequence). CDR3 length: 11 residues.

Here the CDR3 reads CASRQPTEMNTEAFF. As DNA, the CDR3 is TGCGCCAGCAGACAACCCACAGAGATGAACACTGAAGCTTTCTTT. The V gene is TRBV4-1, the J gene TRBJ1-1; D remains ambiguous. This CDR3 is 15 amino acids long. The V and J ends lost 6 bases and 0 bases respectively, with 14 bases between them. Looked up from germline, CDR1 is MGHRA and CDR2 is YSYEKL.

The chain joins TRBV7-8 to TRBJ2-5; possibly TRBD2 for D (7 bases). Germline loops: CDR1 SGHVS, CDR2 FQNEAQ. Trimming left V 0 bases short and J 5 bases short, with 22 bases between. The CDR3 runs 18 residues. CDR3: CASSLAQGGRALGETQYF. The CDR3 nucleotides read TGTGCCAGCAGCTTAGCGCAAGGGGGGAGGGCCCTCGGGGAGACCCAGTACTTC.

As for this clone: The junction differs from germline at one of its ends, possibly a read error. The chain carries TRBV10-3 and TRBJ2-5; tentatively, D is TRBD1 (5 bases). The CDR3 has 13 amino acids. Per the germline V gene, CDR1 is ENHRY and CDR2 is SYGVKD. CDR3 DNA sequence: TGTGCCATCAGTGAACAGGTCCAAGGGACCCAGTACTTC. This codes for CAISEQVQGTQYF.

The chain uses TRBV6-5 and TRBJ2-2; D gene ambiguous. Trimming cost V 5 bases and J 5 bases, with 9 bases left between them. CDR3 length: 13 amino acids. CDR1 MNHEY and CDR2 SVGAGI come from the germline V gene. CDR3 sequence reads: CASSQDHTGELFF. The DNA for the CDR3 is TGTGCCAGCAGTCAGGACCATACCGGGGAGCTGTTTTTT.

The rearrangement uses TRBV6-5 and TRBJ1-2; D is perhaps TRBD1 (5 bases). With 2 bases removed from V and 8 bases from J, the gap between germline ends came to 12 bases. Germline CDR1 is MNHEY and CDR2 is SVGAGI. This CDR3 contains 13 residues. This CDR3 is CASSYGGGGGYTF. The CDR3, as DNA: TGTGCCAGCAGTTACGGTGGCGGGGGAGGCTACACCTTC.

The chain's CDR3 is CASSISLAGANEQFF. CDR3 nucleotide sequence: TGTGCCAGTAGTATAAGTCTAGCGGGAGCGAATGAGCAGTTCTTC. The chain combines TRBV19 with TRBJ2-1; 10 nucleotides align to TRBD2. CDR3 size: 15 residues. The germline gives CDR1 LNHDA, CDR2 SQIVND (reference sequence). With 2 bases clipped from V and 7 bases from J, the junction kept 5 bases outside the gene matches. The full variable domain, in which reference TRBV19 and TRBJ2-1 provide the parts outside the CDR3, is DGGITQSPKYLFRKEGQNVTLSCEQNLNHDAMYWYRQDPGQGLRLIYYSQIVNDFQKGDIAEGYSVSREKKESFPLTVTSAQKNPTAFYLCASSISLAGANEQFFGPGTRLTVL.

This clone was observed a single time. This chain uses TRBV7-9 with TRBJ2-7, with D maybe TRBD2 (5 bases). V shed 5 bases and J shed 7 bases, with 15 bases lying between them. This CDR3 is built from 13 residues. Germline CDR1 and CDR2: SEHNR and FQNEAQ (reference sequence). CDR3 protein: CASSPSRETEQYF. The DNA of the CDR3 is TGTGCCAGCAGCCCGTCCCGGGAAACGGAGCAGTACTTC. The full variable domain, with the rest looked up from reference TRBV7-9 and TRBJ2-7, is DTGVSQNPRHKITKRGQNVTFRCDPISEHNRLYWYRQTLGQGPEFLTYFQNEAQLEKSRLLSDRFSAERPKGSFSTLEIQRTEQGDSAMYLCASSPSRETEQYFGPGTRLTVT.

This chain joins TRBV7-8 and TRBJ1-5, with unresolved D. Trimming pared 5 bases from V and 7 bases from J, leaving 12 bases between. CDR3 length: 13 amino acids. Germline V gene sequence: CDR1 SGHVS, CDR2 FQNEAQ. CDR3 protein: CASSPSSPQPQHF. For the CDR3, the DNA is TGTGCCAGCAGCCCATCGTCCCCCCAGCCCCAGCATTTT.

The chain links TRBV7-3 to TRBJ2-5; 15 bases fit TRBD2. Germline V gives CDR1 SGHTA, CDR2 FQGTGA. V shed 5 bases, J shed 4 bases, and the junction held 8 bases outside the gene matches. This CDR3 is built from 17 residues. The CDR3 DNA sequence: TGTGCCAGCAGCCTGGGACTAGCGGGAGGATCGGGAGAGACCCAGTACTTC. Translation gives CASSLGLAGGSGETQYF.